Each of the 23 T cell receptor beta chains below was sequenced from the same sample in a study of cytomegalovirus exposure and HLA in healthy donors. The protocol was immunoSEQ multiplex PCR, while the TCRdb copy is restricted to in-frame clones and leaves out a portion. The data hold 100,000 to 150,000 clones, with about 93% observed a single time. The sample was PBMCs. The receptors were gathered from a young woman in good health and CMV-seronegative.

The rearrangement joins TRBV4-1 to TRBJ2-3; 7 bases match TRBD1. J lost 1 base, V lost 4 bases, and 8 bases had no gene match. Germline CDR1 reads MGHRA; CDR2 reads YSYEKL. This CDR3 contains 16 residues. The CDR3, as DNA: TGCGCCAGCAGCCCTCAGGGGGTTTCGGGCACAGATACGCAGTATTTT. Amino acids: CASSPQGVSGTDTQYF.

This clone was recorded once. The chain carries TRBV18 and TRBJ1-4, with 9 bases matching TRBD1. This CDR3 region has 15 residues. V shed 5 bases and J 4 bases; nucleotides not matched to a gene: 5. The germline CDR1 and CDR2 sequences are KGHSH and LQKENI. CDR3 amino acids: CASSSSDRGNEKLFF. In DNA form, the CDR3 reads TGTGCCAGCTCATCCTCGGACAGGGGTAATGAAAAACTGTTTTTT.

This sequence joins TRBV5-6 and TRBJ1-2; weak D call: TRBD1 (5 bases). V was pared by 4 bases and J by 4 bases, with 14 bases between. This CDR3 region has 14 residues. Germline V gene data show CDR1 as SGHDT and CDR2 as YYEEEE. The CDR3: CASSITGDLYGYTF. For the CDR3, the DNA is TGTGCCAGCAGCATCACAGGAGATCTCTATGGCTACACCTTC. Variable domain in full (rest from reference TRBV5-6 and TRBJ1-2): DAGVTQSPTHLIKTRGQQVTLRCSPKSGHDTVSWYQQALGQGPQFIFQYYEEEERQRGNFPDRFSGHQFPNYSSELNVNALLLGDSALYLCASSITGDLYGYTFGSGTRLTVV.

The chain has TRBV7-2 and TRBJ2-7, with 7 positions matching TRBD1. Trimming took 5 bases from V and 2 from J; bases not matched to a gene: 6. Germline CDR1 SGHTA, CDR2 FQGNSA. The CDR3 extends over 14 amino acids. CDR3 bases: TGTGCCAGCAGCCGATGGGACAGTCCCTACGAGCAGTACTTC. Translated, it gives CASSRWDSPYEQYF.

The chain is built from TRBV28 and TRBJ1-5; TRBD1 agrees at 11 bases. Germline CDR1 and CDR2: MDHEN and SYDVKM. This CDR3 has 18 amino acids. The V and J ends lost 8 bases and 7 bases, in that order; junction bases with no gene match: 19. Written as DNA, the CDR3 is TGTGCCAGCGTGAACCGGGACAGGGGGACCCCTGGATCGCAGCCCCAGCATTTT. Residues: CASVNRDRGTPGSQPQHF. The full variable domain, rest sourced from reference TRBV28 and TRBJ1-5, is DVKVTQSSRYLVKRTGEKVFLECVQDMDHENMFWYRQDPGLGLRLIYFSYDVKMKEKGDIPEGYSVSREKKERFSLILESASTNQTSMYLCASVNRDRGTPGSQPQHFGDGTRLSIL.

The V gene is TRBV29-1, the J gene TRBJ2-5; maybe TRBD1 (6 bases). In germline, CDR1 is SQVTM, CDR2 ANQGSEA. This CDR3 region has 14 residues. V was trimmed by 7 bases and J by 1 base, leaving 16 bases between them. CDR3 in DNA: TGCAGCGCCAGTAAAGGGGGAGCCCAAGAGACCCAGTACTTC. It encodes CSASKGGAQETQYF.

The J gene is TRBJ2-1, the V gene TRBV19, with a tentative D call TRBD1 (6 bases). Germline assignment: CDR1 LNHDA and CDR2 SQIVND (reference sequence). This CDR3 contains 15 residues. The V and J ends lost 3 bases and 4 bases respectively, with 13 bases between them. CDR3 nucleotides: TGTGCCAGTAGTATTATTGCAGGGGAATACAATGAGCAGTTCTTC. Translation: CASSIIAGEYNEQFF.

This sequence joins TRBV9 and TRBJ2-3, with 7 bases lining up with TRBD2. This CDR3 is built from 15 residues. From germline, CDR1 is SGDLS and CDR2 YYNGEE. The trim removed 4 bases at V and 1 base at J, leaving 6 bases unmatched. Written as DNA, the CDR3 is TGTGCCAGCAGCCTCCGAGGACTAGGCACAGATACGCAGTATTTT. It translates to CASSLRGLGTDTQYF.

V is TRBV5-1 and J is TRBJ1-1; unclear D gene. CDR1 and CDR2 (germline): SGHRS, YFSETQ. The germline V and J ends were trimmed by 2 bases and 1 base, with 3 bases remaining between them. The CDR3 extends over 12 amino acids. The CDR3, as DNA: TGCGCCAGCAGCTTCGGGAACACTGAAGCTTTCTTT. Protein: CASSFGNTEAFF.

This sequence joins TRBV6-1 and TRBJ2-5; 11 bases align to TRBD2. Germline trimming cut 5 bases from V and 2 bases from J; bases unmatched to any gene: 10. The CDR3 runs to 17 residues. From germline, CDR1 is MNHNS and CDR2 SASEGT. CDR3 sequence: CASSKGETSGEQETQYF. The CDR3 DNA is TGTGCCAGCAGTAAAGGGGAGACTAGCGGGGAACAAGAGACCCAGTACTTC.

The chain links TRBV9 to TRBJ1-6, with D possibly matching TRBD1 (5 bases). Germline V gives CDR1 SGDLS, CDR2 YYNGEE. V lost 4 bases to trimming and J lost 8 bases, with 16 bases between them. The CDR3 has 15 residues. The CDR3 region has the DNA TGTGCCAGCAGCCCCTTCAATTCGGGGGATTCACCCCTCCACTTT. The encoded protein is CASSPFNSGDSPLHF.

The V call is TRBV27, the J call TRBJ2-7; D remains unclear. The CDR3 contains 12 residues. Trimming cost V 6 bases and J 0 bases, with 6 bases left between them. The V gene's germline CDR1 is MNHEY and CDR2 SMNVEV (reference sequence). The CDR3 DNA reads as TGTGCCAGCAGATCGGGCTCCTACGAGCAGTACTTC. Translating it yields CASRSGSYEQYF.

The chain recombines TRBV11-1 with TRBJ1-1, with TRBD1 identical over 7 bases. Germline V CDR1 and CDR2: SGHAT, FQDESV (reference sequence). Trimming took 4 bases from V and 2 from J; bases not matched to a gene: 7. The CDR3 has 15 amino acids. CDR3 residues: CASSSWDSSNTEAFF. CDR3 sequence (DNA): TGTGCCAGCAGCTCATGGGACAGCTCCAACACTGAAGCTTTCTTT.

The count of this clone is one. This sequence joins TRBV27 and TRBJ1-5; D gene unclear. V was clipped by 4 bases and J by 8 bases, with 15 bases between them. This CDR3 spans 14 amino acids. CDR1 is MNHEY and CDR2 is SMNVEV in the germline V gene (reference sequence). CDR3 region: CASSYGGVGEPQHF. In nucleotides, the CDR3 is TGTGCCAGCAGTTACGGCGGGGTTGGTGAGCCCCAGCATTTT.

This clone was counted once. The chain carries TRBV7-6 and TRBJ2-1; TRBD2 aligns across 8 bases. J was trimmed by 6 bases and V by 6 bases; bases with no gene match: 10. The V gene's germline CDR1 is SGHVS and CDR2 FNYEAQ. The CDR3 has 15 amino acids. The CDR3 spells CASRPTSGSPNEQFF. The CDR3 DNA reads as TGTGCCAGCAGACCAACAAGCGGGAGCCCCAATGAGCAGTTCTTC.

This chain joins TRBV5-1 and TRBJ1-1; D is perhaps TRBD1 (6 bases). There are 15 residues in the CDR3. CDR1 and CDR2 (germline): SGHRS, YFSETQ. V lost 1 base, J lost 3 bases, and 13 bases lay in between. The CDR3 DNA is TGCGCCAGCAGCTTGTATACAGGGCTGTACACTGAAGCTTTCTTT. This codes for CASSLYTGLYTEAFF.

The rearrangement joins TRBV5-6 to TRBJ1-2, with TRBD1 as a possible D gene (6 bases). V was pared by 3 bases and J by 2 bases, with 14 bases between. Germline CDR1 reads SGHDT; CDR2 reads YYEEEE. This CDR3 region has 15 residues. The DNA for the CDR3 is TGTGCCAGCAGCTACGACAGGCCCCGAAACTATGGCTACACCTTC. Its protein is CASSYDRPRNYGYTF.

This sequence joins TRBV30 and TRBJ1-3; D possibly corresponds to TRBD1 (5 bases). CDR3 length: 14 residues. Trimming stripped 4 bases from V and 2 bases from J, with 12 bases between. CDR1 is GTSNPN and CDR2 is SVGIG in the germline V gene (reference sequence). The CDR3 is CAWKQQQAGNTIYF. The CDR3 nucleotides are TGTGCCTGGAAGCAACAACAGGCTGGAAACACCATATATTTT. Looking up the rest from reference TRBV30 and TRBJ1-3 gives the full variable domain: SQTIHQWPATLVQPVGSPLSLECTVEGTSNPNLYWYRQAAGRGLQLLFYSVGIGQISSEVPQNLSASRPQDRQFILSSKKLLLSDSGFYLCAWKQQQAGNTIYFGEGSWLTVV.

The rearrangement joins TRBV6-1 to TRBJ2-7; D is uncertain. This CDR3 region has 15 residues. Germline lookup yields CDR1 MNHNS and CDR2 SASEGT. Trimming took 3 bases from V and 0 from J, leaving 12 bases between them. The CDR3 spells CASSDALMSSYEQYF. The CDR3 nucleotides are TGTGCCAGCAGTGACGCCTTGATGAGCTCCTACGAGCAGTACTTC.

Note on this clone: The junction does not match germline at one end; this may be a read error. V is TRBV27 and J is TRBJ1-1; D perhaps matches TRBD1 (6 bases). Germline CDR1 and CDR2: MNHEY and SMNVEV (reference sequence). The CDR3 has 12 amino acids. The CDR3 bases are TGTGCCACCAGTCGCCAGGGGACTGAAGCTTTCTTT. Its translation is CATSRQGTEAFF.

V usage is TRBV7-2 and J usage is TRBJ2-3; D ambiguous. The CDR3 totals 15 residues. Germline CDR1 is SGHTA and CDR2 is FQGNSA. V shed 5 bases and J shed 0 bases, with 12 bases lying between them. In DNA form, the CDR3 reads TGTGCCAGCAGCCGCCCGACTCCTAGCACAGATACGCAGTATTTT. Translating gives CASSRPTPSTDTQYF. Supplemented by reference TRBV7-2 and TRBJ2-3, the full variable domain reads GAGVSQSPSNKVTEKGKDVELRCDPISGHTALYWYRQSLGQGLEFLIYFQGNSAPDKSGLPSDRFSAERTGGSVSTLTIQRTQQEDSAVYLCASSRPTPSTDTQYFGPGTRLTVL.

The V and J genes are TRBV7-9 and TRBJ1-1, with 8 positions matching TRBD1. The CDR3 extends over 14 amino acids. J lost 4 bases, V lost 5 bases, and 6 bases had no gene match. From germline, CDR1 is SEHNR and CDR2 FQNEAQ (reference sequence). CDR3 nucleotides: TGTGCCAGCAGCACCGGACAGGGAAGCACTGAAGCTTTCTTT. This encodes CASSTGQGSTEAFF.

This chain links TRBV9 with TRBJ2-3; TRBD2 is a possible D gene (6 bases). Germline V gene data show CDR1 as SGDLS and CDR2 as YYNGEE. There are 15 residues in the CDR3. V was shortened by 4 bases and J by 1 base, with 13 bases between the two germline ends. The CDR3 DNA reads TGTGCCAGCAGCTCTCGGGAGAGGGGCACAGATACGCAGTATTTT. It specifies CASSSRERGTDTQYF.